The present T cell receptor beta chain was sequenced within a study of T cell clones after liver transplantation. Germline CDR1 LNHNV, CDR2 YYDKDF (reference sequence). This CDR3 comprises 14 residues. V dropped 0 bases and J dropped 5 bases, with 7 bases sitting between them. Assay used: immunoSEQ multiplex PCR; TCRdb lists only in-frame clones, some missing. Of 95,000 to 130,000 clones in the sample, over 75% were seen once. Turning to this clone: Other DNA sequences in this specimen translate into the identical CDR3.

Material: CD4+ T cells from blood, obtained 12 months after liver transplant. The rearrangement uses TRBV15 and TRBJ1-4; D is ambiguous. This sequence was found in a human patient who received a liver transplant. Some of the T cells may derive from the graft donor. The CDR3 spells CATSRDRGNEKLFF. CDR3 bases: TGTGCCACCAGCAGAGATCGGGGAAATGAAAAACTGTTTTTT.